This is a list of T cell receptor beta chains from one sample in a study of T cell repertoires in cytomegalovirus infection. For these receptors, no antigen is known. A single record per CDR3 protein comes from TCRdb applying MiXCR to the reads. The sample holds about 830,000 distinct CDR3 sequences, about 31% seen once. Sample: cultured CD8+ T cells from PBMCs, taken from culture after CMV antigen stimulation. The receptors shown here come from a human donor in good health (CMV status not recorded). Some clones in this sample may be carry-over from other donors' samples. Both conserved end residues are part of each CDR3. The D gene is left open where the match is weak. Only some rows state a clone size, as once, few, many or a class for expanded clones.

V gene	J gene	clone size	D gene	CDR3 DNA	CDR3 protein
TRBV25-1	TRBJ2-3	NA	NA	TGTGCCAGCATGGAGCCATCGACAGATACGCAGTATTTT	CASMEPSTDTQYF
TRBV5-6	TRBJ2-3	NA	TRBD1	TGTGCCAGCAGCCATGGGACAGGGGGGCCCACAGATACGCAGTATTTT	CASSHGTGGPTDTQYF
TRBV5-6	TRBJ2-7	NA	NA	TGTGCCAGCAGCTTGGGCTGGACAGACTACGAGCAGTACTTC	CASSLGWTDYEQYF
TRBV12-3/TRBV12-4	TRBJ1-5	few	NA	TGTGCCAGCAGTTTTTACGGAAATTATCCGGGGTCACTCGACAATCAGCCCCAGCATTTT	CASSFYGNYPGSLDNQPQHF
TRBV12-3/TRBV12-4	TRBJ2-6	NA	NA	TGTGCCAGCAGGGCTGGAGCCTCTGGGGCCAACGTCCTGACTTTC	CASRAGASGANVLTF
TRBV7-6	TRBJ2-3	NA	NA	TGTGCCAGCAGCTTTCCTAAGGGCCTTACCACTAGCACAGATACGCAGTATTTT	CASSFPKGLTTSTDTQYF
TRBV20-1	TRBJ2-1	NA	TRBD2	TGCAGTGCCCAGTCGACTAGCGGGGGTCCCTACAATGAGCAGTTCTTC	CSAQSTSGGPYNEQFF
TRBV12-3/TRBV12-4	TRBJ1-2	NA	TRBD1	TGTGCCAGCAGTTACGGACAGGGAGGTCTCTCCTTC	CASSYGQGGLSF
TRBV20-1	TRBJ1-5	NA	NA	TGCAGTGCTAGAGGGGCCCCCCAAAAGTATCAGCCCCAGCATTTT	CSARGAPQKYQPQHF
TRBV5-5	TRBJ1-3	NA	NA	TGTGCCAGCAGCTTCCCTCGCGAGATCCACTCTGGAAACACCATATATTTT	CASSFPREIHSGNTIYF
TRBV7-6	TRBJ1-1	few	NA	TGTGCCAGCAGCTTAGGGGGGGTTCGGGCTGAAGCTTTCTTT	CASSLGGVRAEAFF
TRBV19	TRBJ2-7	NA	NA	TGTGCCAGTATGGATGCCCCCGGAGAGCAGTACTTC	CASMDAPGEQYF
TRBV25-1	TRBJ1-1	few	NA	TGTGCCAGCACAGTGCGGTCGGACACTGAAGCTTTCTTT	CASTVRSDTEAFF
TRBV7-2	TRBJ2-5	many	TRBD2	TGTGCCAGCAGCTTAGTGGCGGGGGACCAAGAGACCCAGTACTTC	CASSLVAGDQETQYF
TRBV7-9	TRBJ2-3	few	NA	TGTGCCAGCAGCTGGATGCAGGGGAGCACAGATACGCAGTATTTT	CASSWMQGSTDTQYF
TRBV11-1	TRBJ2-3	few	NA	TGTGCCAGCACCGGGACCACAGATACGCAGTATTTT	CASTGTTDTQYF
TRBV6-6	TRBJ2-7	NA	NA	TGTGCCAGCAGGGAGACCGAAGCCTACGAGCAGTACTTC	CASRETEAYEQYF
TRBV5-1	TRBJ2-1	NA	NA	TGCGCCAGTAGCGCGGGACTTTTC	CASSAGLF
TRBV19	TRBJ1-2	NA	NA	TGTGCCATCGGGACGGAGTTGACTGGCTACACCTTC	CAIGTELTGYTF
TRBV7-8	TRBJ2-2	many	TRBD2	TGTGCCAGCAACTTAGAACTAGCGGGGGGGCGAACCGGGGAGCTGTTTTTT	CASNLELAGGRTGELFF
TRBV20-1	TRBJ2-7	few	NA	TGCAGTGCTAGAGACCCTAAGACATCAACCTACGAGCAGTACTTC	CSARDPKTSTYEQYF
TRBV5-6	TRBJ2-5	many	TRBD2	TGTGCCAGCAGCTTACTAGCGGGGGGGCCCTGGGAGACCCAGTACTTC	CASSLLAGGPWETQYF
TRBV25-1	TRBJ2-7	NA	TRBD1	TGTGCCAGCAGTGGCCCGGACAGGCCTTACGAGCAGTACTTC	CASSGPDRPYEQYF
TRBV5-6	TRBJ2-7	NA	TRBD1	TGTGCCAGCAGCTTGGACAGGGGATTTCGCTACGAGCAGTACTTC	CASSLDRGFRYEQYF
TRBV15	TRBJ1-5	few	TRBD1	TGTGCCACCAGCAGAAGGACAGGGGACCAGCCCCAGCATTTT	CATSRRTGDQPQHF
TRBV4-1	TRBJ1-1	NA	NA	TGCGCCAGCAGCCAAGATTCAGAATACTACGCTGAAGCTTTCTTT	CASSQDSEYYAEAFF
TRBV6-2/TRBV6-3	TRBJ1-6	NA	NA	TGTGCCAGCAATAGGGACGGGGCCGATTCACCCCTCCACTTT	CASNRDGADSPLHF